Below, one T cell receptor beta chain is given with its context. Its antigen remains unknown. Looked up from germline, CDR1 is SNHLY and CDR2 is FYNNEI. This CDR3 is built from 18 residues. V lost 5 bases to trimming and J lost 0 bases, with 23 bases between them. The data were obtained in a study of regulatory dendritic cells for organ transplantation. Study outcomes and limitations: Resting memory CD8+ T cells held the most alloreactive clonotypes. Memory CD8+ clonal expansion seemed more limited with regulatory than mature dendritic cells. Alloreactive memory CD8+ T cell pools varied considerably between individuals.

Profiling relied on immunoSEQ multiplex PCR, and the TCRdb table lists in-frame clones only, not all of them. In the table there are 30,000 to 35,000 clones, 70% to 90% of which are singletons. J is TRBJ2-7 and V is TRBV2; possible D gene TRBD1, 7 bases. This TCR came from a human donor in good health. The sequencing sample was made of naive CD4+ T cells from blood. The subset is: CD45RA+ naive T cells. CDR3 nucleotides: TGTGCCAGCAGTCTGGGACGACTTCGGCAGGGGGGCTCCTACGAGCAGTACTTC. Residues: CASSLGRLRQGGSYEQYF.